Shown below are 20 T cell receptor beta chains from a single sample sequenced in a study of CD8 T cells in ankylosing spondylitis. MiXCR was run by TCRdb on the 5' RACE reads, yielding one entry per CDR3 protein. The sample has 25,000 to 35,000 distinct CDR3 sequences, more than 25% seen once; the top ten hold about 50%. The material sequenced was synovial fluid, either unsorted or a sorted T cell fraction (not recorded which). These receptor sequences come from a male donor with ankylosing spondylitis.

This chain links TRBV25-1 with TRBJ2-3, with D unclear. Germline V CDR1 and CDR2: MGHDK, SYGVNS. This CDR3 has 16 amino acids. V was clipped by 3 bases and J by 2 bases, with 15 bases between them. The CDR3 nucleotides are TGTGCCAGCAGTGAGGAAGGACGATATTACACAGATACGCAGTATTTT. This encodes CASSEEGRYYTDTQYF.

The gene calls are TRBV14 and TRBJ2-3; the match to TRBD2 covers 10 bases. This CDR3 spans 19 amino acids. Germline V gene data show CDR1 as SGHDN and CDR2 as FVKESK. J was trimmed by 5 bases and V by 4 bases; bases with no gene match: 18. CDR3 bases: TGTGCCAGCAGCCGAGCACGCCTAGCGGGAGAAAACCAGGGAGATACGCAGTATTTT. It encodes CASSRARLAGENQGDTQYF.

This clonotype was seen at least ten times. The rearrangement joins TRBV6-1 to TRBJ1-1; tentatively, D is TRBD1 (5 bases). The CDR3 spans 12 residues. V was shortened by 6 bases and J by 1 base, with 6 bases between the two germline ends. Germline V lookup: CDR1 MNHNS, CDR2 SASEGT. CDR3 in amino acids: CASRGGNTEAFF. CDR3 sequence (DNA): TGTGCCAGCAGGGGGGGGAACACTGAAGCTTTCTTT.

The chain uses TRBV20-1 and TRBJ1-1; perhaps TRBD1 as D (6 bases). The CDR3 consists of 14 residues. Trimming removed 1 base from V and 5 bases from J, with 14 bases in between. Germline CDR1 DFQATT, CDR2 SNEGSKA (reference sequence). CDR3 loop: CSARVGARDTEAFF. The CDR3 bases are TGCAGTGCTAGAGTGGGGGCGCGTGATACTGAAGCTTTCTTT.

The rearrangement links TRBV20-1 to TRBJ1-1; a weak D match, TRBD1 (6 bases). The CDR3 covers 12 residues. From germline, CDR1 is DFQATT and CDR2 SNEGSKA (reference sequence). The CDR3 DNA reads as TGCAGAGCCAACAGGGCAGCCACTGAAGCTTTCTTT. The encoded protein is CRANRAATEAFF.

This rearrangement joins TRBV7-2 to TRBJ2-3, with 11 bases matching TRBD2. The V segment lost 6 bases and the J segment 2 bases; nucleotides outside the gene matches: 22. The germline V gene has CDR1 SGHTA and CDR2 FQGNSA. The CDR3 has 21 residues. CDR3 in DNA: TGTGCCAGCAGGCCCAGGGACGGGGAGTCTAGCGGGAGGTCCATCACAGATACGCAGTATTTT. Its translation: CASRPRDGESSGRSITDTQYF.

This chain joins TRBV15 and TRBJ1-2; TRBD1 matches at 9 bases. V lost 3 bases, J lost 7 bases, and 12 bases stayed unmatched. The CDR3 is 16 residues long. Germline V gene data show CDR1 as LNHNV and CDR2 as YYDKDF (reference sequence). CDR3 nucleotides: TGTGCCACCAGCAGGTTGAAGGACAGGGGAGATCGTGGCTACACCTTC. Its translation is CATSRLKDRGDRGYTF.

In its sample, this clonotype was seen once. The V and J genes are TRBV19 and TRBJ1-5; the D is unclear. The V gene lost 3 bases and the J gene lost 5 bases, with 11 bases spanning the gap. The CDR3 totals 14 residues. The germline CDR1 and CDR2 sequences are LNHDA and SQIVND (reference sequence). CDR3 loop: CASSMLSMDQPQHF. CDR3 in DNA: TGTGCCAGTAGTATGTTGTCTATGGATCAGCCCCAGCATTTT. Complete variable domain (other parts from reference TRBV19 and TRBJ1-5): DGGITQSPKYLFRKEGQNVTLSCEQNLNHDAMYWYRQDPGQGLRLIYYSQIVNDFQKGDIAEGYSVSREKKESFPLTVTSAQKNPTAFYLCASSMLSMDQPQHFGDGTRLSIL.

This clonotype was observed many times. This chain uses TRBV11-2 with TRBJ2-5; D not resolved. Germline V gives CDR1 SGHAT, CDR2 FQNNGV. V gave up 1 base and J gave up 7 bases, with 4 bases separating them. This CDR3 contains 11 residues. The CDR3 bases are TGTGCCAGCAGCTTAGCAGGGACCCAGTACTTC. Encoded protein: CASSLAGTQYF.

The V call is TRBV18, the J call TRBJ1-5; D is undetermined. Germline CDR1 and CDR2: KGHSH and LQKENI. The germline V and J ends were trimmed by 7 bases and 5 bases, with 18 bases remaining between them. The CDR3 extends over 15 amino acids. The DNA for the CDR3 is TGTGCCAGCTGGTCGCGGGAGAAGGTGGATCAGCCCCAGCATTTT. Translating gives CASWSREKVDQPQHF.

CDR3 in DNA: TGTGCCACCTCGCACAGGGACAGCAATCAGCCCCAGCATTTT. Its protein product is CATSHRDSNQPQHF. V and J are TRBV24-1 and TRBJ1-5; D may be TRBD1 (6 bases). With 9 bases removed from V and 1 base from J, the gap between germline ends came to 12 bases. Germline V gene data show CDR1 as KGHDR and CDR2 as SFDVKD. The CDR3 is 14 residues long.

This clonotype appeared many times. V gene TRBV24-1 combines with J gene TRBJ2-7; 13 bases line up with TRBD2. The V and J ends lost 10 bases and 5 bases, in that order; junction bases with no gene match: 13. The V gene's germline CDR1 is KGHDR and CDR2 SFDVKD. The CDR3 runs 16 residues. The CDR3 region is CATKAPGLAGAHEQYV. The CDR3 DNA is TGTGCCACTAAGGCTCCCGGACTAGCGGGAGCCCACGAGCAGTACGTC.

This clonotype was counted only a few times. V and J are TRBV6-4 and TRBJ2-3, with D maybe TRBD2 (6 bases). CDR1 MRHNA and CDR2 SNTAGT come from the germline V gene. With 5 bases removed from V and 3 bases from J, the gap between germline ends came to 18 bases. This CDR3 has 16 residues. CDR3 sequence: CASSPSVGSGTDTQYF. The DNA for the CDR3 is TGTGCCAGCAGTCCCTCTGTCGGGAGTGGAACAGATACGCAGTATTTT.

The chain combines TRBV27 with TRBJ2-7; tentatively, D is TRBD2 (6 bases). This CDR3 comprises 14 residues. Trimming shortened V by 10 bases and J by 5 bases, and 21 bases separated the two germline ends. Germline V gene sequence: CDR1 MNHEY, CDR2 SMNVEV (reference sequence). Written as DNA, the CDR3 is TGTGCCACCCGATCGACTAGTCGAATCGACGAGCAGTACTTC. It encodes CATRSTSRIDEQYF.

This clonotype was observed a handful of times. The chain links TRBV11-2 to TRBJ2-1; the match to TRBD1 covers 7 bases. The V segment lost 2 bases and the J segment 0 bases; nucleotides outside the gene matches: 4. Germline V lookup: CDR1 SGHAT, CDR2 FQNNGV. The CDR3 has 16 amino acids. The CDR3 loop reads CASSLQGQSSYNEQFF. Here the CDR3 DNA reads TGTGCCAGCAGCTTACAGGGACAGAGCTCCTACAATGAGCAGTTCTTC. Full variable domain (outside the CDR3, taken from reference TRBV11-2 and TRBJ2-1): EAGVAQSPRYKIIEKRQSVAFWCNPISGHATLYWYQQILGQGPKLLIQFQNNGVVDDSQLPKDRFSAERLKGVDSTLKIQPAKLEDSAVYLCASSLQGQSSYNEQFFGPGTRLTVL.

This chain joins TRBV11-1 and TRBJ2-1, with 7 bases lining up with TRBD2. J was trimmed by 0 bases and V by 3 bases; bases with no gene match: 8. This CDR3 region has 17 residues. Germline V gene lookup returns CDR1 SGHAT and CDR2 FQDESV (reference sequence). The CDR3 spells CASSFGGGPVSYNEQFF. CDR3 bases: TGTGCCAGCAGCTTTGGGGGAGGGCCTGTCTCCTACAATGAGCAGTTCTTC.

Only a few counts were recorded for this clonotype. The chain uses TRBV29-1 and TRBJ2-7; D may be TRBD1 or TRBD2 (5 bases each). Germline lookup yields CDR1 SQVTM and CDR2 ANQGSEA. The ends were cut back, 5 bases at V and 3 bases at J, with 11 bases in the middle. The CDR3 contains 12 residues. The CDR3: CSVRDAHYEQYF. DNA of the CDR3: TGCAGCGTTCGGGACGCCCACTACGAGCAGTACTTC.

In its sample, this clonotype was seen a few times. The V call is TRBV6-2 or TRBV6-3, the J call TRBJ2-1; TRBD2 is a possible D gene (5 bases). The V gene lost 2 bases and the J gene lost 6 bases, with 14 bases spanning the gap. The CDR3 spans 15 residues. Germline V gene sequence: CDR1 MNHEY, CDR2 SVGEGT. The CDR3 DNA follows: TGTGCCAGCAGTTACCGGGTTACCGGACTCAATGAGCAGTTCTTC. This encodes CASSYRVTGLNEQFF.

In this sample, this clonotype turned up a few times. The CDR3 bases are TGTGCCAGCACCCCAACAGGGGGCTCCTACAATGAGCAGTTCTTC. Its protein is CASTPTGGSYNEQFF. V and J are TRBV13 and TRBJ2-1, with TRBD1 identical over 8 bases. This CDR3 has 15 residues. The germline CDR1 and CDR2 sequences are PRHDT and FYEKMQ (reference sequence). The J segment lost 0 bases and the V segment lost 7 bases, leaving 5 bases of the junction unmatched.

This clonotype was observed at least ten times. The V call is TRBV27, the J call TRBJ2-2, with D uncertain. The V and J ends lost 3 bases and 6 bases respectively, with 5 bases between them. CDR3 length: 12 residues. The germline V gene has CDR1 MNHEY and CDR2 SMNVEV (reference sequence). The CDR3: CASSFFPGELFF. CDR3 coding DNA: TGTGCCAGCAGTTTTTTTCCCGGGGAGCTGTTTTTT.